This T cell receptor (beta chain) was recovered during a study of low-dose radiotherapy and immunotherapy resistance in tumors. Sample time point: after trial treatment. Treatment defined: LDRT plus nivolumab, ipilimumab, low-dose cyclophosphamide and aspirin (RACIN trial). Many counts were recorded for this clonotype. The CDR3 is 13 amino acids. Germline V gene lookup returns CDR1 SGHNT and CDR2 YYREEE (reference sequence). V lost 5 bases and J lost 5; bases outside the gene matches: 6. Gene-specific TRAV and TRBV primers were used for first-strand cDNA, covering alpha and beta chains. Amplification, which lasted 20 to 25 PCR cycles, used a constant-region primer and V-primer adapter to amplify TCRs. Using its own MiXCR run on the reads, TCRdb lists one record per CDR3 protein. Found here are about 30,000 distinct CDR3 sequences, about 49% of them singletons; the top ten hold 5% to 6%.

Here the sequenced sample was PBMCs, taken after low-dose radiotherapy plus immunotherapy. The chain recombines TRBV5-4 with TRBJ2-5; 7 positions match TRBD1. This clonotype originated in a male donor with gallbladder cancer. The CDR3 is CASSLQGSETQYF. The CDR3 nucleotides read TGTGCCAGCAGTTTACAGGGGTCGGAGACCCAGTACTTC. The variable domain in full, with the rest retrieved from reference TRBV5-4 and TRBJ2-5, is ETGVTQSPTHLIKTRGQQVTLRCSSQSGHNTVSWYQQALGQGPQFIFQYYREEENGRGNFPPRFSGLQFPNYSSELNVNALELDDSALYLCASSLQGSETQYFGPGTRLLVL.